The 17 T cell receptor beta chains given below trace back to one sample, sequenced in a study of T cell responses to AZD1222 COVID-19 vaccine. Sequencing was performed with immunoSEQ multiplex PCR; in TCRdb, only in-frame clones are kept and a portion is missing. The table has fewer than 75,000 clones, 85% seen once. The sequences come from peripheral blood, collected on day 0 of AZD1222 vaccination. All receptors derive from an adult in good health.

This chain joins TRBV30 and TRBJ1-2, with D perhaps TRBD1 (6 bases). CDR3 length equals 12 residues. Germline CDR1 is GTSNPN and CDR2 is SVGIG (reference sequence). V dropped 1 base and J dropped 7 bases, with 10 bases sitting between them. This CDR3 reads CAWSAATGGYTF. CDR3 coding DNA: TGTGCCTGGAGTGCTGCGACAGGTGGCTACACCTTC.

This rearrangement joins TRBV7-3 to TRBJ2-2; D might be TRBD2 (5 bases). The CDR3 covers 14 residues. Trimming took off 5 bases at V and 6 bases at J, with 13 bases between the two ends. CDR1 is SGHTA, CDR2 FQGTGA, per germline. The CDR3 DNA follows: TGTGCCAGCAGCCAAGGGCGGGCGGCCGGGGAGCTGTTTTTT. Residues: CASSQGRAAGELFF.

The V and J genes are TRBV27 and TRBJ1-4, with TRBD1 matching 7 bases. The CDR3 sequence is 13 residues long. With V trimmed by 10 bases and J by 8 bases, 10 bases remained unmatched. Germline-derived CDR1 and CDR2 are MNHEY and SMNVEV (reference sequence). The CDR3 here is CATCRGEKEKLFF. The DNA for the CDR3 is TGTGCCACCTGCAGGGGGGAGAAGGAAAAACTGTTTTTT.

This chain uses TRBV6-5 with TRBJ1-1, with 9 nucleotides matching TRBD1. The junction had 6 bases not matched to a gene; V was cut back by 2 bases and J by 5 bases. This CDR3 comprises 15 residues. Looked up from germline, CDR1 is MNHEY and CDR2 is SVGAGI. CDR3 in DNA: TGTGCCAGCAGTTACAGGGGACAGGGTACTACTGAAGCTTTCTTT. It codes for CASSYRGQGTTEAFF.

The CDR3, as DNA: TGTGCCAGCAGCTCACAGGGGGATCGCAATCAGCCCCAGCATTTT. Translated: CASSSQGDRNQPQHF. The J gene is TRBJ1-5, the V gene TRBV7-9; 8 positions agree with TRBD1. V lost 4 bases and J lost 2; bases outside the gene matches: 4. Germline V gene sequence: CDR1 SEHNR, CDR2 FQNEAQ (reference sequence). The CDR3 has 15 amino acids.

The chain combines TRBV10-3 with TRBJ2-1; 8 bases agree with TRBD1. V shed 7 bases, J shed 7 bases, and the junction held 9 bases outside the gene matches. Germline CDR1 is ENHRY and CDR2 is SYGVKD. The CDR3 covers 14 residues. The CDR3 loop reads CAITKDRAWNEQFF. The CDR3 DNA follows: TGTGCCATCACCAAGGACAGGGCTTGGAATGAGCAGTTCTTC.

V gene TRBV5-1 combines with J gene TRBJ1-6; TRBD1 is a possible D gene (5 bases). This CDR3 is 15 amino acids long. The germline V and J ends were trimmed by 0 bases and 9 bases, with 13 bases remaining between them. The germline gives CDR1 SGHRS, CDR2 YFSETQ. CDR3 loop: CASSLVSGEGSPLHF. The CDR3 nucleotides are TGCGCCAGCAGCTTGGTATCGGGGGAGGGTTCACCCCTCCACTTT.

V is TRBV28 and J is TRBJ1-1; D not resolved. The CDR3 length is 13 residues. CDR1 is MDHEN and CDR2 is SYDVKM in the germline V gene. V was shortened by 4 bases and J by 6 bases, with 12 bases between the two germline ends. This CDR3 reads CASSYHGPAEAFF. The DNA of the CDR3 is TGTGCCAGCAGTTATCATGGGCCCGCTGAAGCTTTCTTT. The whole variable domain, filled in from reference TRBV28 and TRBJ1-1, reads DVKVTQSSRYLVKRTGEKVFLECVQDMDHENMFWYRQDPGLGLRLIYFSYDVKMKEKGDIPEGYSVSREKKERFSLILESASTNQTSMYLCASSYHGPAEAFFGQGTRLTVV.

This clone showed up just a few times. The chain has TRBV28 and TRBJ1-1; no firm D call. Per germline, CDR1 MDHEN and CDR2 SYDVKM. V was clipped by 6 bases and J by 1 base, with 18 bases between them. The CDR3 has 16 residues. The CDR3 region has the DNA TGTGCCAGCAGCCCTCCTCCGGTGGGAAAGAACACTGAAGCTTTCTTT. It is translated as CASSPPPVGKNTEAFF.

The rearrangement joins TRBV6-5 to TRBJ1-2; D is possibly TRBD1 (5 bases). Germline CDR1 MNHEY, CDR2 SVGAGI. The length of the CDR3 is 15 residues. V was shortened by 7 bases and J by 3 bases, with 18 bases between the two germline ends. This chain's CDR3 is CASTSKLDNYYGYTF. CDR3 in DNA: TGTGCCAGCACCTCTAAGCTGGACAACTACTATGGCTACACCTTC.

Only a few counts were recorded for this clone. The chain uses TRBV19 and TRBJ1-6, with TRBD1 matching 7 bases. Germline-derived CDR1 and CDR2 are LNHDA and SQIVND (reference sequence). Trimming at V came to 4 bases and at J to 7 bases, leaving 7 bases not matched to a gene. The CDR3 runs 15 residues. The CDR3 reads CASSTLDRENSPLHF. Written as DNA, the CDR3 is TGTGCCAGTAGTACGCTTGACAGGGAGAATTCACCCCTCCACTTT.

The V and J genes are TRBV5-1 and TRBJ1-2; D gene uncertain. The CDR3 length is 14 residues. Trimming stripped 0 bases from V and 2 bases from J, with 8 bases between. CDR1 and CDR2 (germline): SGHRS, YFSETQ. The CDR3 nucleotides are TGCGCCAGCAGCTTGGCCGGGGAGAACTATGGCTACACCTTC. As protein: CASSLAGENYGYTF. Full variable domain (outside the CDR3, taken from reference TRBV5-1 and TRBJ1-2): KAGVTQTPRYLIKTRGQQVTLSCSPISGHRSVSWYQQTPGQGLQFLFEYFSETQRNKGNFPGRFSGRQFSNSRSEMNVSTLELGDSALYLCASSLAGENYGYTFGSGTRLTVV.

The chain combines TRBV6-2 or TRBV6-3 with TRBJ2-1; D uncertain. The CDR3 sequence is 14 residues long. The ends were cut back, 2 bases at V and 7 bases at J, with 12 bases in the middle. Germline V CDR1 and CDR2: MNHEY, SVGEGT. The CDR3 sequence: CASSYRALRNEQFF. CDR3 nucleotides: TGTGCCAGCAGTTACCGAGCTTTACGGAATGAGCAGTTCTTC.

This clone was observed a few times. CDR3 in amino acids: CASSPLAADTDTQYF. CDR3 in DNA: TGTGCCAGCAGCCCTCTAGCGGCGGACACAGATACGCAGTATTTT. The chain couples TRBV7-3 to TRBJ2-3; 7 bases map to TRBD2. The V gene's germline CDR1 is SGHTA and CDR2 FQGTGA. The CDR3 runs 15 residues. Trimming removed 5 bases from V and 2 bases from J; junction bases left unmatched: 7.

DNA of the CDR3: TGTGCCAGCAGGTCGCGGGGGGGCATGAATGAGCAGTTCTTC. It specifies CASRSRGGMNEQFF. The gene calls are TRBV5-6 and TRBJ2-1; 9 bases are shared with TRBD2. The length of the CDR3 is 14 residues. In germline, CDR1 is SGHDT, CDR2 YYEEEE. V gave up 5 bases and J gave up 7 bases; unmatched junction bases: 7.

This chain connects TRBV29-1 to TRBJ1-4; D gene ambiguous. From germline, CDR1 is SQVTM and CDR2 ANQGSEA. This CDR3 has 13 amino acids. V lost 5 bases to trimming and J lost 5 bases, with 12 bases between them. CDR3 protein: CSVNGELNEKLFF. The DNA of the CDR3 is TGCAGCGTTAACGGGGAGTTGAATGAAAAACTGTTTTTT.

This clone appeared a single time. This sequence joins TRBV19 and TRBJ2-5; 7 bases map to TRBD1. The CDR3 has 13 residues. Germline CDR1 and CDR2: LNHDA and SQIVND (reference sequence). With V trimmed by 3 bases and J by 4 bases, 2 bases remained unmatched. The CDR3 sequence: CASSINRGETQYF. CDR3 sequence (DNA): TGTGCCAGTAGTATCAACAGGGGAGAGACCCAGTACTTC.